The present T cell receptor beta chain was sequenced within a study of monozygotic twins with inflammatory bowel disease. TCRdb re-called the 5' RACE reads; one entry per CDR3 protein, DNA not given. The table for this sample gives about 330,000 distinct CDR3 sequences. The CDR3 sequence is 17 residues long. The clonotype comes from a human donor with ulcerative colitis or Crohn's disease, or a healthy co-twin of an affected twin (not recorded which). Sequencing was done on a sample of blood. V is TRBV12-3 or TRBV12-4 and J is TRBJ1-2. CDR3 amino acids: CASSSVIFMDGSVGYTF.